This section outlines one TCR beta chain sequence together with its context. Its antigen is not known. TCRdb keeps only in-frame clones here, not all; method: immunoSEQ multiplex PCR. The sample shows around 2.5 million clones, 80% to 95% of them seen only once. This sample was taken from a study of shared clonotypes between healthy human individuals. Study conclusions and caveats: What naive subsets generally showed was a larger estimated richness than memory subsets showed.

The V end lost 5 bases, the J end lost 9 bases, and 11 bases lay between the germline ends. The V gene's germline CDR1 is SGHDN and CDR2 FVKESK. The CDR3 covers 12 residues. The origin of this receptor is a man younger than 35 in good health. Some clones in this sample may be carry-over from other donors' samples. What was sequenced was naive CD4+ T cells from PBMCs. Subset specified: CD45RA+ positively selected. The V call is TRBV14, the J call TRBJ2-1; no firm D call. CDR3 DNA sequence: TGTGCCAGCAGCTGGGTCGCTGGTGAGCAGTTCTTC. Residues: CASSWVAGEQFF.